What follows describes a single T cell receptor (beta chain). In the original analysis: Reference gene primer amplification gave estimated nucleated cell counts. Method: immunoSEQ multiplex PCR; TCRdb's copy keeps in-frame clones and lacks some. That table furnishes V, J and clone size, whereas the DNA furnished D and trimming. The sample has about 250,000 clones, 80% to 85% seen once. Exposed volunteers were people who met a COVID-19 case within 2 weeks before study entry. The sample originates from a study of blood T cell repertoires in COVID-19. Material: PBMCs or T cells enriched from blood (not recorded which). The clonotype was recovered from a man aged 40-49 years who had been exposed to COVID-19.

This CDR3 reads CASSSGDPPGGYTF. The CDR3 DNA follows: TGTGCCAGCAGCTCGGGGGACCCGCCGGGAGGCTACACCTTC. The chain recombines TRBV5-4 with TRBJ1-2, with TRBD1 as a possible D gene (5 bases). CDR1 is SGHNT, CDR2 YYREEE, per germline (reference sequence). The V end lost 3 bases, the J end lost 8 bases, and 17 bases lay between the germline ends. The CDR3 sequence is 14 residues long.